This is a list of T cell receptor beta chains from one sample in a study of T-cell reconstitution after alpha-beta-depleted transplantation in children. TCRdb re-analysed the PCR reads in MiXCR, keeping a single row per CDR3 protein. The repertoire includes 180,000 or so distinct CDR3 sequences, around 5.9% of them detected once, and roughly 4.8% sits in the top ten. The sequenced sample was PBMCs, obtained before TCRalphabeta/CD19-depleted stem cell transplant. These TCRs come from a girl less than two years old with combined immunodeficiency, due to receive a stem cell transplant. Both conserved end residues are part of each CDR3. D genes are given only for firm matches. Size is stated for part of the rows, as once, few or many counts, or as a class when the clone is expanded.

TRBV29-1	NA	TRBJ2-2	many	CSVAPGTRTGELFF	TGCAGCGTGGCCCCCGGGACACGGACCGGGGAGCTGTTTTTT
TRBV9	TRBD1	TRBJ1-2	many	CASSLDRGSNYGYTF	TGTGCCAGCAGCCTCGACAGGGGAAGTAACTATGGCTACACCTTC
TRBV7-6	TRBD2	TRBJ2-3	few	CASSLNGGAQDTQYF	TGTGCCAGCAGCTTAAACGGGGGGGCCCAGGACACGCAGTATTTT
TRBV29-1	NA	TRBJ1-1	many	CSVVYGSTEAFF	TGCAGCGTTGTTTATGGTTCCACTGAAGCTTTCTTT
TRBV4-3	NA	TRBJ2-3	many	CASSQEPEEADTQYF	TGCGCCAGCAGCCAAGAGCCTGAGGAGGCAGATACGCAGTATTTT
TRBV6-6	TRBD1	TRBJ1-2	few	CASRTGEDGYTF	TGTGCCAGCAGGACAGGGGAAGATGGCTACACCTTC
TRBV7-3	TRBD2	TRBJ2-1	many	CASSSGTSGSGGEQFF	TGTGCCAGCAGCTCCGGGACTAGCGGTTCGGGGGGTGAGCAGTTCTTC
TRBV5-1	TRBD1	TRBJ2-3	many	CASLKGAGTDTQYF	TGCGCCAGCCTGAAGGGGGCAGGCACAGATACGCAGTATTTT
TRBV21-1	NA	TRBJ2-3	many	CASSKAGQETDTQYF	TGTGCCAGCAGCAAAGCCGGACAGGAAACAGATACGCAGTATTTT
TRBV4-1	NA	TRBJ2-7	few	CASSQDGGSGGGYEQYF	TGCGCCAGCAGCCAAGACGGCGGCAGCGGAGGGGGATACGAGCAGTACTTC
TRBV29-1	NA	TRBJ1-5	NA	CSVNRWPQHF	TGCAGCGTTAACAGATGGCCCCAGCATTTT
TRBV7-8	NA	TRBJ2-1	many	CASSPQWDFGNEQFF	TGTGCCAGCAGCCCTCAGTGGGACTTCGGGAATGAGCAGTTCTTC
TRBV20-1	NA	TRBJ2-7	many	CSAREVRLAEYEQYF	TGCAGTGCTAGAGAAGTTCGGCTAGCAGAATACGAGCAGTACTTC
TRBV15	NA	TRBJ2-1	many	CATSRDLGMEQFF	TGTGCCACCAGCAGAGATTTGGGGATGGAGCAGTTCTTC
TRBV9	NA	TRBJ2-7	many	CASSEGTGAYEQYF	TGTGCCAGCAGCGAGGGGACGGGGGCCTACGAGCAGTACTTC
TRBV29-1	TRBD2	TRBJ2-3	many	CSVDGLAGAPLITDTQYF	TGCAGCGTTGATGGACTAGCGGGAGCCCCCTTAATAACAGATACGCAGTATTTT
TRBV29-1	NA	TRBJ2-6	many	CSVGDNGSGANVLTF	TGCAGCGTGGGAGATAATGGGTCTGGGGCCAACGTCCTGACTTTC
TRBV3-1	TRBD1	TRBJ2-2	few	CASSQQPGQGAPLTGELFF	TGTGCCAGCAGCCAACAGCCGGGACAGGGGGCGCCCCTTACCGGGGAGCTGTTTTTT
TRBV25-1	NA	TRBJ2-5	NA	CASQRAETQYF	TGTGCCAGCCAGCGGGCGGAGACCCAGTACTTC
TRBV18	NA	TRBJ2-7	NA	CASSPGDRWEFSYEQYF	TGTGCCAGCTCACCGGGTGACCGATGGGAATTCTCCTACGAGCAGTACTTC
TRBV5-4	TRBD2	TRBJ2-7	few	CASSSGTSGSVVGEQYF	TGTGCCAGCAGCTCCGGGACTAGCGGGAGCGTGGTAGGGGAGCAGTACTTC
TRBV7-3	NA	TRBJ2-3	many	CASSLANTDTQYF	TGTGCCAGCAGCTTAGCGAACACAGATACGCAGTATTTT
TRBV20-1	TRBD1	TRBJ1-1	many	CSARETGHTEAFF	TGCAGTGCTAGAGAGACAGGGCACACTGAAGCTTTCTTT
TRBV7-7	TRBD2	TRBJ2-1	many	CASSLGLAGGNEQFF	TGTGCCAGCAGCCTGGGACTAGCGGGGGGCAATGAGCAGTTCTTC
TRBV29-1	TRBD1	TRBJ2-7	many	CSVVRQGMHEQYF	TGCAGCGTGGTTAGACAGGGGATGCACGAGCAGTACTTC